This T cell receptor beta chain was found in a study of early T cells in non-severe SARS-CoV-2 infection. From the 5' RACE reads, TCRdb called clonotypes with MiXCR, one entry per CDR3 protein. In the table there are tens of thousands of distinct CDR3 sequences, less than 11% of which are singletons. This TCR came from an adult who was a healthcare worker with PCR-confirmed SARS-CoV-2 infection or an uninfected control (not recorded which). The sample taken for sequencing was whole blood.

CDR3 sequence: CASSSRIDNYEQYF. The CDR3 DNA reads TGTGCCAGCAGCTCCAGGATAGACAACTACGAGCAGTACTTC. This chain connects TRBV5-6 to TRBJ2-7; D gene unclear. V lost 3 bases and J 3 bases, leaving 13 bases between the germline ends. This CDR3 is 14 amino acids long. Germline values: CDR1 SGHDT, CDR2 YYEEEE.